Listed below are T cell receptor beta chains from one sample, sequenced in a study of cytomegalovirus exposure and HLA in healthy donors. Clones were read by immunoSEQ multiplex PCR, and TCRdb kept only the in-frame ones, dropping some. This table holds fewer than 250,000 clones, over 65% found once. The sample was PBMCs. Receptors were obtained from a man between 40 and 49 years old in good health and CMV-seronegative. Each CDR3 is given with its conserved first and last residue. A D gene is named only where the DNA matches it firmly. Clone sizes are given selectively: once, few, many, or a class where the clone is expanded.

v_gene,len,abundance,d_gene,j_gene,CDR3aa,CDR3nt
TRBV10-2,19,NA,TRBD2,TRBJ2-1,CASRTRRRGLAGVHNEQFF,TGCGCCAGCAGGACCCGCCGGAGGGGCTTAGCGGGAGTCCACAATGAGCAGTTCTTC
TRBV14,16,NA,NA,TRBJ2-7,CASSQVASRRAGEQYF,TGTGCCAGCAGCCAAGTAGCGTCCAGGAGAGCGGGCGAGCAGTACTTC
TRBV9,13,NA,TRBD1,TRBJ1-1,CASSAPGQGEAFF,TGTGCCAGCAGCGCGCCGGGACAGGGTGAAGCTTTCTTT
TRBV28,11,NA,NA,TRBJ1-5,CASSVDQPQHF,TGTGCCAGCAGTGTAGATCAGCCCCAGCATTTT
TRBV7-9,16,NA,TRBD1,TRBJ2-2,CASSSPGQGSAGELFF,TGTGCCAGCAGCTCGCCGGGACAGGGTTCGGCCGGGGAGCTGTTTTTT
TRBV7-8,16,NA,TRBD2,TRBJ2-7,CASSKTGLATSYEQYF,TGTGCCAGCAGCAAGACGGGACTAGCGACTTCCTACGAGCAGTACTTC
TRBV15,14,NA,TRBD2,TRBJ2-1,CATSAGESYNEQFF,TGTGCCACCTCAGCGGGGGAATCCTACAATGAGCAGTTCTTC
TRBV6-5,14,NA,TRBD1,TRBJ2-7,CASRSQGAPSEQYF,TGTGCCAGCAGATCACAGGGGGCTCCGAGCGAGCAGTACTTC
TRBV7-9,14,NA,NA,TRBJ1-2,CASSRGEQGGGYTF,TGTGCCAGCAGTCGGGGGGAGCAGGGTGGTGGCTACACCTTC
TRBV5-6,14,NA,NA,TRBJ1-2,CASSFVSVNYGYTF,TGTGCCAGCAGCTTTGTATCCGTTAACTATGGCTACACCTTC
TRBV7-9,13,NA,NA,TRBJ2-5,CASSLSPGETQYF,TGTGCCAGCAGCTTAAGCCCCGGAGAGACCCAGTACTTC
TRBV5-3,13,NA,NA,TRBJ2-3,CARSSLCKSTQYF,TGTGCCAGAAGCTCCCTCTGTAAGAGTACGCAGTATTTT
TRBV15,14,NA,NA,TRBJ1-2,CATSRDNGEAGYTF,TGTGCCACCAGCAGAGATAACGGAGAGGCTGGCTACACCTTC
TRBV9,17,NA,NA,TRBJ2-2,CASSVERARRGTGELFF,TGTGCCAGCAGCGTAGAGAGGGCTAGGAGAGGCACCGGGGAGCTGTTTTTT
TRBV9,14,NA,NA,TRBJ2-4,CASRGAGDKNIQYF,TGTGCCAGCAGAGGGGCCGGTGACAAAAACATTCAGTACTTC
TRBV19,17,NA,TRBD2,TRBJ2-1,CASSITGLAAPLAEQFF,TGTGCCAGTAGTATTACCGGGCTAGCGGCCCCGTTAGCAGAGCAGTTCTTC
TRBV25-1,16,once,TRBD1,TRBJ2-2,CASSEAGTGSSGELFF,TGTGCCAGCAGTGAGGCGGGGACAGGGTCGAGCGGGGAGCTGTTTTTT
TRBV2,15,NA,TRBD1,TRBJ2-2,CASSRTGGVGGELFF,TGTGCCAGCAGTAGGACAGGGGGCGTTGGCGGGGAGCTGTTTTTT
TRBV5-6,14,few,TRBD1,TRBJ1-3,CASSDRGSGNTIYF,TGTGCCAGCAGCGACAGGGGCTCTGGAAACACCATATATTTT
TRBV2,14,few,TRBD2,TRBJ2-7,CAWAYGGALNEQYF,TGTGCCTGGGCCTACGGGGGGGCCCTGAACGAGCAGTACTTC
TRBV19,17,NA,TRBD1,TRBJ2-5,CASSTTRGQGAWETQYF,TGTGCCAGTAGTACGACCCGAGGACAGGGGGCTTGGGAGACCCAGTACTTC
TRBV13,15,NA,TRBD2,TRBJ2-1,CASSLGLADYNEQFF,TGTGCCAGCAGCCTTGGACTAGCGGACTACAATGAGCAGTTCTTC
TRBV11-2,14,NA,TRBD1,TRBJ2-7,CASSARTGVYEQYF,TGTGCCAGCAGCGCCCGGACAGGGGTCTACGAGCAGTACTTC
TRBV5-5,16,NA,TRBD1,TRBJ1-2,CASSLGTGGTTRGYTF,TGTGCCAGCAGCTTAGGGACAGGGGGCACAACCCGGGGCTACACCTTC
TRBV6-6,14,NA,NA,TRBJ1-4,CASRWTHEGEKLFF,TGTGCCAGCAGATGGACCCATGAGGGAGAAAAACTGTTTTTT
TRBV5-1,13,once,TRBD1,TRBJ2-7,CASSGGQGNEQYF,TGCGCCAGCAGCGGGGGACAGGGCAACGAGCAGTACTTC
TRBV5-1,15,once,TRBD2,TRBJ2-1,CASSLSPTSGGAQFF,TGCGCCAGCAGCTTATCCCCGACTAGCGGGGGGGCCCAGTTCTTC
TRBV5-1,16,NA,NA,TRBJ2-5,CASRPIAGAVQETQYF,TGCGCCAGCAGACCCATCGCAGGGGCTGTACAAGAGACCCAGTACTTC
TRBV10-3,15,NA,TRBD2,TRBJ2-3,CAIRKAGGQSDTQYF,TGTGCCATCAGGAAAGCGGGGGGGCAATCAGATACGCAGTATTTT
TRBV29-1,13,NA,NA,TRBJ2-7,CSVAGSLGGEQYF,TGCAGCGTGGCTGGGAGTTTAGGGGGCGAGCAGTACTTC
TRBV19,16,NA,TRBD1,TRBJ1-3,CASSRGQAYSGNTIYF,TGTGCCAGTAGTCGGGGACAGGCCTACTCTGGAAACACCATATATTTT
TRBV7-9,17,NA,NA,TRBJ1-3,CASSPGGEASSGNTIYF,TGTGCCAGCAGCCCGGGGGGGGAAGCTAGCTCTGGAAACACCATATATTTT
TRBV9,15,NA,TRBD2,TRBJ2-1,CASSFWGGGYNEQFF,TGTGCCAGCAGCTTCTGGGGCGGGGGATACAATGAGCAGTTCTTC
TRBV6-1,12,NA,NA,TRBJ2-7,CASSLGIYEQYF,TGTGCCAGCAGTCTGGGCATATACGAGCAGTACTTC